The rows below give T cell receptor beta chains drawn from one sample of a study of cytomegalovirus exposure and HLA in healthy donors. Assay: immunoSEQ multiplex PCR; the TCRdb copy retains only in-frame clones and omits some. The table has about 180,000 clones, 77% seen once. Specimen: PBMCs. These receptors were collected from a woman aged 55-69 years in good health and CMV-seropositive. Both conserved end residues are part of each CDR3. The D gene is left open where the match is weak. Size is omitted from some rows. Given values are once, few, many or a class for expanded clones.

size,J,V,D,DNA,CDR3
.,TRBJ1-5,TRBV4-1,TRBD1,TGCGCCAGCAGCCAAGAGGACAGGGGATATCAGCCCCAGCATTTT,CASSQEDRGYQPQHF
.,TRBJ1-5,TRBV30,.,TGTGCCTGGAGTGTACAGGGAGGGATTTGGCAGCCCCAGCATTTT,CAWSVQGGIWQPQHF
.,TRBJ1-2,TRBV18,TRBD1,TGTGCCAGCTCACCAAGGGGACAGGGGCCTGTTAACTATGGCTACACCTTC,CASSPRGQGPVNYGYTF
.,TRBJ1-5,TRBV19,.,TGTGCCAGTAGTACTCCCAAATCCACATATCAGCCCCAGCATTTT,CASSTPKSTYQPQHF
few,TRBJ1-2,TRBV27,.,TGTGCCAGCAGTTTCGGGATAACTTCTAACTATGGCTACACCTTC,CASSFGITSNYGYTF
.,TRBJ2-1,TRBV18,TRBD2,TGTGCCAGCTCCCCAACTAGCGGGAGAGGCAATGAGCAGTTCTTC,CASSPTSGRGNEQFF
.,TRBJ2-2,TRBV19,TRBD1,TGTGCCAGTAGTACCGTCTATCTGGACAGGACGAACACCGGGGAGCTGTTTTTT,CASSTVYLDRTNTGELFF
.,TRBJ1-2,TRBV28,.,TGTGCCAGCAGGACCGGGAGCTATGGCTACACCTTC,CASRTGSYGYTF
.,TRBJ1-1,TRBV23-1,.,TGCGCCAGCAGTCTGAGGAGGAGGTCTGAAGCTTTCTTT,CASSLRRRSEAFF
.,TRBJ2-7,TRBV28,.,TGTGCCAGCATAGGTGCGGGGTACTACGAGCAGTACTTC,CASIGAGYYEQYF
.,TRBJ2-5,TRBV10-3,TRBD1,TGTGCCATCAGGACAGGGGCAGGGGAGACCCAGTACTTC,CAIRTGAGETQYF
.,TRBJ2-5,TRBV7-2,TRBD1,TGTGCCAGCAGCTTCACGACAGGGGGCAAAGAGACCCAGTACTTC,CASSFTTGGKETQYF
.,TRBJ1-2,TRBV19,TRBD1,TGTGCCAGTAGTACGGGACAGTTCTATGGCTACACCACCTTC,CASSTGQFYGYTTF
.,TRBJ2-7,TRBV2,TRBD2,TGTGCCAGCAGTGAATCTTGGCTAGCGGGAGGGTCCTACGAGCAGTACTTC,CASSESWLAGGSYEQYF
.,TRBJ1-2,TRBV5-1,TRBD1,TGCGCCAGCAGCCCCGGGACAGGGGGCGTCTATGGCTACACCTTC,CASSPGTGGVYGYTF
.,TRBJ2-1,TRBV4-2,.,TGTGCCAGCAGCCCATCCGAAAGGGGGAACAATGAGCAGTTCTTC,CASSPSERGNNEQFF
few,TRBJ2-4,TRBV28,.,TGTGCCAGCAGTACAGGCAAAAACAGTCAGTACTTC,CASSTGKNSQYF
.,TRBJ2-3,TRBV11-2,TRBD2,TGTGCCAGCAGCCCCCGACTAGCGTCGGATACGCAGTATTTT,CASSPRLASDTQYF
.,TRBJ2-3,TRBV5-1,.,TGCGCCAGCAGCCCTGGACTCTTTTCGGGAGATACGCAGTATTTT,CASSPGLFSGDTQYF
.,TRBJ1-2,TRBV9,TRBD1,TGTGCCAGCAGCATCGGGCCGAAAAGGGACAGCTCTAACTATGGCTACACCTTC,CASSIGPKRDSSNYGYTF
.,TRBJ2-1,TRBV30,TRBD2,TGTGCCTGGAGTAAAAGCGGGAGCGTTCACAATGAGCAGTTCTTC,CAWSKSGSVHNEQFF
.,TRBJ2-7,TRBV30,.,TGTGCCTGGAGTGTACAGTTCGGGGGGCACGAGCAGTACTTC,CAWSVQFGGHEQYF
.,TRBJ1-5,TRBV18,TRBD1,TGTGCCAGCTCAAGCCGGGACAGCAATAGCAATCAGCCCCAGCATTTT,CASSSRDSNSNQPQHF
.,TRBJ2-1,TRBV5-1,.,TGCGCCAGCAGCTTGGGAGGCTCCTACAATGAGCAGTTCTTC,CASSLGGSYNEQFF
.,TRBJ1-2,TRBV19,.,TGTGCCAGCAGGGAACAGGGATCTCCATTCTATGGCTACACCTTC,CASREQGSPFYGYTF
.,TRBJ1-1,TRBV18,TRBD1,TGTGCCAGCTCACCCAGAGGGACAGGGGCTTCTGAAGCTTTCTTT,CASSPRGTGASEAFF
.,TRBJ2-1,TRBV28,TRBD1,TGTGCCAGCAGCCACATACAGGGGGGAATTTCCTACAATGAGCAGTTCTTC,CASSHIQGGISYNEQFF
.,TRBJ1-5,TRBV6-6,.,TGTGCCAGCAGTTACCCGGGGAATCAGCCCCAGCATTTT,CASSYPGNQPQHF
.,TRBJ1-3,TRBV6-5,.,TGTGCCAGCAGTTACCAGGGGCCTAACTCTGGAAACACCATATATTTT,CASSYQGPNSGNTIYF
.,TRBJ2-7,TRBV11-2,.,TGTGCCAGCAGCTCCTATAGGGGTCAAGCCTACGAGCAGTACTTC,CASSSYRGQAYEQYF
.,TRBJ2-5,TRBV5-6,.,TGTGCCAGCAGCCACCTCTCCGAGGGAAGTGTCGGAGAGACCCAGTACTTC,CASSHLSEGSVGETQYF
.,TRBJ2-1,TRBV7-6,TRBD2,TGTGCCAGCAGCTTAGGAGTAGCGGGAGGTGGGGAGCAGTTCTTC,CASSLGVAGGGEQFF
.,TRBJ2-3,TRBV30,TRBD2,TGTGCCTGGAAGGCTAGCGGGAGGTCCACAGATACGCAGTATTTT,CAWKASGRSTDTQYF
.,TRBJ2-6,TRBV5-1,.,TGCGCCAGCAGCGCCCTGGCCAGCTCTGGGGCCAACGTCCTGACTTTC,CASSALASSGANVLTF
.,TRBJ1-5,TRBV27,.,TGTGCCAGCAGGGGTGGAGTCGGGGTCGTCGGTCAGCCCCAGCATTTT,CASRGGVGVVGQPQHF
.,TRBJ2-1,TRBV6-1,TRBD2,TGTGCCAGCAGTGAGTTAGCGGGGGGGCCCTATGAGCAGTTCTTC,CASSELAGGPYEQFF
.,TRBJ2-1,TRBV6-5,TRBD2,TGTGCCAGCAGTTACTCGCCTAGCGGGCGATACAATGAGCAGTTCTTC,CASSYSPSGRYNEQFF
.,TRBJ2-7,TRBV5-4,.,TGTGCCAGCAGCTCGGAGGGAGTGTTAATACGCGAGCAGTACTTC,CASSSEGVLIREQYF
.,TRBJ1-2,TRBV2,TRBD1,TGTGCCAGCGGAGACAGGGTTGGCTATGGCTACACCTTC,CASGDRVGYGYTF
.,TRBJ2-1,TRBV7-2,.,TGTGCCAGCAGCGCGAGCGCATATGAGCAGTTCTTC,CASSASAYEQFF
.,TRBJ2-7,TRBV5-1,TRBD2,TGCGCCAGCAGCTTTGCTCTAGCGGGTTCCTACGAGCAGTACTTC,CASSFALAGSYEQYF
few,TRBJ1-1,TRBV29-1,.,TGCAGCGTTGACGCACAACAGTTGGCTTTCTTT,CSVDAQQLAFF
.,TRBJ1-3,TRBV9,.,TGTGCCAGCAGCGTAGAAGACATTCTCTCTGGAAACACCATATATTTT,CASSVEDILSGNTIYF
.,TRBJ2-7,TRBV29-1,.,TGCAGCGTTTCAGGGAATGTATACGAGCAGTACTTC,CSVSGNVYEQYF
.,TRBJ2-1,TRBV27,.,TGTGCCAGCGGGGGTATTGGCGGGACTCACAATGAGCAGTTCTTC,CASGGIGGTHNEQFF
few,TRBJ1-1,TRBV7-2,TRBD1,TGTGCCAGCAGCTTGAAGGGACAGGGTATAGCTTTCTTT,CASSLKGQGIAFF
.,TRBJ2-4,TRBV10-3,.,TGTGCCATCACCCGGGTTGGGGGGGGCGGATTAGCCAAAAACATTCAGTACTTC,CAITRVGGGGLAKNIQYF